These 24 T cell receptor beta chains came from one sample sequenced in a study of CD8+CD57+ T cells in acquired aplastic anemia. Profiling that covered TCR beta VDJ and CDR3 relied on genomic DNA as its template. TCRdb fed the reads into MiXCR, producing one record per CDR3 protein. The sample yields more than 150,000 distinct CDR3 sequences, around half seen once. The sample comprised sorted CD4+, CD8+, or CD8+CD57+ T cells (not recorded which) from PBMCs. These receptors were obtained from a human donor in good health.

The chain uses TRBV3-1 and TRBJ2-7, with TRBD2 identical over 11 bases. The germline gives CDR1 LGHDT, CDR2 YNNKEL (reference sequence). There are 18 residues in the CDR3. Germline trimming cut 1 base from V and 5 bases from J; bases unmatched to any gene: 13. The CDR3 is CASSQAHKQLAGVDEQYF. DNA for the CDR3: TGTGCCAGCAGCCAAGCTCACAAGCAACTAGCGGGAGTCGACGAGCAGTACTTC.

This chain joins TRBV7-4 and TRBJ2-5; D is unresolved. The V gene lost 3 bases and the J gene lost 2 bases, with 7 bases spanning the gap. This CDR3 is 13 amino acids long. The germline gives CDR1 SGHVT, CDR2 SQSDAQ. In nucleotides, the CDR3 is TGTGCCAGCAGCTTTGACAAGCAAGAGACCCAGTACTTC. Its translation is CASSFDKQETQYF.

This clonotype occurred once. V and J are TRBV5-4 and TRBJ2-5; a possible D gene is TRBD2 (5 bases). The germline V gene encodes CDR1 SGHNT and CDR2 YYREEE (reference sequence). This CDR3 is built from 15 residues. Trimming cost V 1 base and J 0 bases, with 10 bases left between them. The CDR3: CASSLRAGNQETQYF. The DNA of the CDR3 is TGTGCCAGCAGCTTGAGGGCGGGCAACCAAGAGACCCAGTACTTC.

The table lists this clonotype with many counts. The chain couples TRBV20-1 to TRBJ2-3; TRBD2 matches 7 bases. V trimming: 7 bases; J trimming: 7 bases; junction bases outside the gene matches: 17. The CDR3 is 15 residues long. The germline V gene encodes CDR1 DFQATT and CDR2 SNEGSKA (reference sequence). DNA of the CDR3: TGCAGTGGGGGGTTGGCGGGAGTGTGGGGAAATACGCAGTATTTT. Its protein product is CSGGLAGVWGNTQYF.

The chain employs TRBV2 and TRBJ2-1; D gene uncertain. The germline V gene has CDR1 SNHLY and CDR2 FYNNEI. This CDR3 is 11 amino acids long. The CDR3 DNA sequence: TGTGCTACCGCCAGTACGGATGAGCAGTTCTTC. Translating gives CATASTDEQFF.

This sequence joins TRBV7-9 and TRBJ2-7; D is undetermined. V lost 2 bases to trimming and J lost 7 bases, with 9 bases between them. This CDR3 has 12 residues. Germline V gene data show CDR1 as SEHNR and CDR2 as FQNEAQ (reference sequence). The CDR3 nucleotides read TGTGCCAGCAGCTTAATCGATGGAGAGCAGTACTTC. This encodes CASSLIDGEQYF. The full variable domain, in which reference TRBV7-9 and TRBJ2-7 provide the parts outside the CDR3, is DTGVSQNPRHKITKRGQNVTFRCDPISEHNRLYWYRQTLGQGPEFLTYFQNEAQLEKSRLLSDRFSAERPKGSFSTLEIQRTEQGDSAMYLCASSLIDGEQYFGPGTRLTVT.

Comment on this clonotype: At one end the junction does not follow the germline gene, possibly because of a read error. The CDR3: CASRRLCYVQYF. DNA of the CDR3: TGTGCCAGCAGACGACTTTGCTACGTGCAGTACTTC. The chain uses TRBV12-3 or TRBV12-4 and TRBJ2-7; D gene ambiguous. CDR3 length: 12 amino acids.

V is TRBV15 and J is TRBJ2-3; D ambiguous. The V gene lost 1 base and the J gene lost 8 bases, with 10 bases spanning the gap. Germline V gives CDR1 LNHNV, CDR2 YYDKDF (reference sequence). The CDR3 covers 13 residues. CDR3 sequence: CATSRVGDGTQYF. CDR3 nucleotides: TGTGCCACCAGCAGAGTAGGTGATGGTACGCAGTATTTT.

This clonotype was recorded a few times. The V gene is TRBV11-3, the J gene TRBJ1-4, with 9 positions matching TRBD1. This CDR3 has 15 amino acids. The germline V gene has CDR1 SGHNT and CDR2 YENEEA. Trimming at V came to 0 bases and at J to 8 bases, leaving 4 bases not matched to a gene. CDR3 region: CASSLEGTGTEKLFF. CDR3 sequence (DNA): TGTGCCAGCAGCTTAGAGGGGACAGGGACGGAAAAACTGTTTTTT.

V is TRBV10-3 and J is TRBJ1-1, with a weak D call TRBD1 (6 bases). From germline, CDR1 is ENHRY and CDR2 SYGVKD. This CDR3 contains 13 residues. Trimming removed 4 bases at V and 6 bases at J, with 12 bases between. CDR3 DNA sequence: TGTGCCATCAGTGCCGACAGGTCTTCTGAAGCTTTCTTT. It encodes CAISADRSSEAFF.

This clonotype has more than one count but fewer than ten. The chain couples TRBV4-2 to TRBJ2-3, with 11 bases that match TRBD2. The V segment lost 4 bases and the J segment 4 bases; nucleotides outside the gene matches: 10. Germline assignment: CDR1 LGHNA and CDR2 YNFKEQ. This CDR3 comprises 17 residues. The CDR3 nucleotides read TGTGCCAGCAGCCGAGCGGAATCTAGCGGGAGGCCAGATACGCAGTATTTT. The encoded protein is CASSRAESSGRPDTQYF.

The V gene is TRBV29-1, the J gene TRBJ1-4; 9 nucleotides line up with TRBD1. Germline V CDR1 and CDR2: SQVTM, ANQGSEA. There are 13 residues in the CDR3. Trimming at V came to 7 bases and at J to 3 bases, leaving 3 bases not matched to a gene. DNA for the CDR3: TGCAGCGCTAGGACAGGGGCTAATGAAAAACTGTTTTTT. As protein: CSARTGANEKLFF.

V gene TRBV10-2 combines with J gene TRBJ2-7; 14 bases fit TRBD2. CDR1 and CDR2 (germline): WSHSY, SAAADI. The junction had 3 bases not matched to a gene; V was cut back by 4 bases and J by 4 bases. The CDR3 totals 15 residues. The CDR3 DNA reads TGCGCCAGCAGTGGGACTAGCGGGAGGTCGTACGAGCAGTACTTC. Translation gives CASSGTSGRSYEQYF.

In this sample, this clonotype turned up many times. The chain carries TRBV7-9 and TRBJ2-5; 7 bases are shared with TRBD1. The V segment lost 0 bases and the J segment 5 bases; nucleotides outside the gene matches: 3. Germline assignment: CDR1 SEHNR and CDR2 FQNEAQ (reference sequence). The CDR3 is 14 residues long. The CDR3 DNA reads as TGTGCCAGCAGCTTAGCGACAGGGATCGAGACCCAGTACTTC. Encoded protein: CASSLATGIETQYF.

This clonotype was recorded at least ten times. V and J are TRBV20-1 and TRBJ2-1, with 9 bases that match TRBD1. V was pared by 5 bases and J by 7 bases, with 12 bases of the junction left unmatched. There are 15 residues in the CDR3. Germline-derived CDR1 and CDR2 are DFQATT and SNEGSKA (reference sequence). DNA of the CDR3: TGCAGTGCTCTTCATTCCGGGACAGGGTCGAATGAGCAGTTCTTC. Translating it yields CSALHSGTGSNEQFF.

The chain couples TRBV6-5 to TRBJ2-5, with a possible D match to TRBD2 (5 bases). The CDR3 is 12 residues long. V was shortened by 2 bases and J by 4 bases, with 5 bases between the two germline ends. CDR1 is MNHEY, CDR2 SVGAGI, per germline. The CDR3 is CASSYEGETQYF. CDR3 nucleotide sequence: TGTGCCAGCAGTTACGAGGGAGAGACCCAGTACTTC.

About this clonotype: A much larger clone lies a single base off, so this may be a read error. This CDR3 is CASSLGVRRCNEQFF. CDR3 DNA: TGTGCCAGCAGTTTAGGGGTACGGCGATGCAATGAGCAGTTCTTC. V is TRBV12-3 or TRBV12-4 and J is TRBJ2-1; D unclear. V dropped 1 base and J dropped 6 bases, with 13 bases sitting between them. The CDR3 loop spans 15 amino acids.

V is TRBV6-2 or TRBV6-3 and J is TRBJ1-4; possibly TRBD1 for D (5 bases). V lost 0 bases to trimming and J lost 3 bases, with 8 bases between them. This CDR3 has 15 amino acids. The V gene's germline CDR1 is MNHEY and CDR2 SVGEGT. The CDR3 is CASSYSTVANEKLFF. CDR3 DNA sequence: TGTGCCAGCAGTTACTCGACAGTCGCTAATGAAAAACTGTTTTTT.

CDR3 coding DNA: TGTGCCAGCACTCTGAGGACAGAGATGGGTAATGGCTACACCTTC. Residues: CASTLRTEMGNGYTF. The chain links TRBV9 to TRBJ1-2; D perhaps matches TRBD1 (6 bases). Trimming shortened V by 6 bases and J by 6 bases, and 21 bases separated the two germline ends. This CDR3 is built from 15 residues. Germline CDR1 SGDLS, CDR2 YYNGEE.

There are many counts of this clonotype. The CDR3 region has the DNA TGTGCCAGCAGTTTGTTACTAGCGTCGAATGAGCAGTTCTTC. It yields the protein CASSLLLASNEQFF. This chain joins TRBV12-3 or TRBV12-4 and TRBJ2-1, with TRBD2 matching 7 bases. With 3 bases clipped from V and 7 bases from J, the junction kept 6 bases outside the gene matches. The CDR3 spans 14 residues.

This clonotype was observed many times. The CDR3 loop is CATSEHDRGNEQFF. For the CDR3, the DNA is TGTGCCACCAGTGAGCATGACAGGGGGAATGAGCAGTTCTTC. This chain joins TRBV24-1 and TRBJ2-1, with TRBD1 matching 9 bases. CDR1 and CDR2 from the germline V gene are KGHDR and SFDVKD. J lost 7 bases, V lost 4 bases, and 4 bases had no gene match. CDR3 length: 14 residues.

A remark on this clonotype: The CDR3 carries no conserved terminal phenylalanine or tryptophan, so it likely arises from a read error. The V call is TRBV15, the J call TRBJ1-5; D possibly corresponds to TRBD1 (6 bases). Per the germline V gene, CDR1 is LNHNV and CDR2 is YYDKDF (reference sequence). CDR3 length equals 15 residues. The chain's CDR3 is CATSRDSGVNHPQHS. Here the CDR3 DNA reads TGTGCCACCAGCAGAGATTCAGGGGTTAATCATCCCCAGCATTCT.

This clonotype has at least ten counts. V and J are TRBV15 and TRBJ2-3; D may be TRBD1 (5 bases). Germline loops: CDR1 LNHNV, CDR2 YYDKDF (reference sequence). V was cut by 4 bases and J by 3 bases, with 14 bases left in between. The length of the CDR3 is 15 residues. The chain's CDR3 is CATSTHKGWTDTQYF. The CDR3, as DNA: TGTGCCACCAGCACCCACAAGGGGTGGACAGATACGCAGTATTTT. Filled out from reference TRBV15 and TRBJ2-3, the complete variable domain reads DAMVIQNPRYQVTQFGKPVTLSCSQTLNHNVMYWYQQKSSQAPKLLFHYYDKDFNNEADTPDNFQSRRPNTSFCFLDIRSPGLGDTAMYLCATSTHKGWTDTQYFGPGTRLTVL.

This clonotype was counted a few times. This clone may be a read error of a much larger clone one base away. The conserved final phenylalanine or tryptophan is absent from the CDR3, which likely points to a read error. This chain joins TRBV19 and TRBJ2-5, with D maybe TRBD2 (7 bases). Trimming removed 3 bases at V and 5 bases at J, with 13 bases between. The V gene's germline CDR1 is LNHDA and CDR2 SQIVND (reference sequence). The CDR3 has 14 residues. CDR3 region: CASSMGGASETQYS. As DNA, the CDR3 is TGTGCCAGTAGTATGGGGGGGGCCAGTGAGACCCAGTACTCC.